Shown below are 26 T cell receptor beta chains from a single sample sequenced in a study of response to subunit inactivated influenza vaccine (dated by TCRdb to the late 2010s). The library was obtained by RT-PCR. Sequencer: Illumina HiSeq 2500. TCRdb reworked the public reads: Q25 trimming with fastp, MiXCR clone assembly, productive beta chains retained. A single entry per CDR3 protein holds the most common genes and DNA from its merged rows. Present in this sample are 700,000 to 800,000 distinct CDR3 sequences, around 18% of which were seen just once. Under 13% of the sample is taken by the ten largest. The sample in question was PBMCs from blood, obtained around 5 days after vaccination. The source is a man between 50 and 59 years old who received an inactivated influenza vaccine. Donor details come from another sample of the same person, matched by shared clones.

V usage is TRBV29-1 and J usage is TRBJ2-3; possible D gene TRBD2, 6 bases. V shed 3 bases and J shed 4 bases, with 11 bases lying between them. CDR1 SQVTM and CDR2 ANQGSEA come from the germline V gene. The CDR3 consists of 13 residues. CDR3 nucleotides: TGCAGCGTTGATTCCCCGGGAGCAGATACGCAGTATTTT. Translating it yields CSVDSPGADTQYF.

A few counts support this clonotype. J is TRBJ1-4 and V is TRBV20-1; maybe TRBD1 (6 bases). Trimming took 0 bases from V and 8 from J, leaving 16 bases between them. This CDR3 contains 15 residues. CDR1 and CDR2 from the germline V gene are DFQATT and SNEGSKA (reference sequence). DNA for the CDR3: TGCAGTGCTAGAGATTTGGGGGGCGCGGCCGAAAAACTGTTTTTT. Its protein is CSARDLGGAAEKLFF.

The J gene is TRBJ2-3, the V gene TRBV20-1, with a possible D match to TRBD1 (6 bases). This CDR3 is built from 12 residues. Trimming took off 5 bases at V and 6 bases at J, with 12 bases between the two ends. Germline V gene sequence: CDR1 DFQATT, CDR2 SNEGSKA (reference sequence). As DNA, the CDR3 is TGCAGTGCTTGGGGGCGTGAGGATACGCAGTATTTT. It specifies CSAWGREDTQYF.

This clonotype has just a few counts. The V and J genes are TRBV29-1 and TRBJ1-1; possibly TRBD1 for D (5 bases). Germline assignment: CDR1 SQVTM and CDR2 ANQGSEA. V dropped 1 base and J dropped 0 bases, with 6 bases sitting between them. This CDR3 spans 13 amino acids. The DNA of the CDR3 is TGCAGCGTTGAAGGAGGGGTGAACACTGAAGCTTTCTTT. It codes for CSVEGGVNTEAFF. The full variable domain, its missing parts supplied by reference TRBV29-1 and TRBJ1-1, is SAVISQKPSRDICQRGTSLTIQCQVDSQVTMMFWYRQQPGQSLTLIATANQGSEATYESGFVIDKFPISRPNLTFSTLTVSNMSPEDSSIYLCSVEGGVNTEAFFGQGTRLTVV.

A few counts support this clonotype. This chain joins TRBV7-2 and TRBJ2-3, with 12 bases that match TRBD2. The V segment lost 5 bases and the J segment 2 bases; nucleotides outside the gene matches: 5. CDR3 length equals 16 residues. Looked up from germline, CDR1 is SGHTA and CDR2 is FQGNSA. The CDR3 coding sequence is TGTGCCAGCAGCCTAACTAGCGGGGGGAACACAGATACGCAGTATTTT. Its translation is CASSLTSGGNTDTQYF.

The chain is built from TRBV5-1 and TRBJ2-1, with D perhaps matching TRBD1 (5 bases). The V end lost 4 bases, the J end lost 3 bases, and 14 bases lay between the germline ends. Germline V gives CDR1 SGHRS, CDR2 YFSETQ. The CDR3 is 15 amino acids. CDR3 in DNA: TGCGCCAGCAGCACTCAGGGCGCCAGCTACAATGAGCAGTTCTTC. Translating it yields CASSTQGASYNEQFF.

This clonotype was seen many times. The V call is TRBV6-1, the J call TRBJ2-5, with D possibly TRBD1 on 6 matching bases. CDR3 length: 13 amino acids. Germline V gene lookup returns CDR1 MNHNS and CDR2 SASEGT. V lost 7 bases and J lost 3, with 12 bases in between. The CDR3 here is CASTGRGKETQYF. CDR3 bases: TGTGCCAGCACGGGCAGGGGCAAAGAGACCCAGTACTTC.

The chain links TRBV5-1 to TRBJ2-7; D uncertain. Germline values: CDR1 SGHRS, CDR2 YFSETQ. Deletions cut 5 bases from V and 2 bases from J, with 11 bases between. The CDR3 totals 13 residues. The CDR3 is CASSESFPYEQYF. The CDR3 bases are TGCGCCAGCAGTGAGTCCTTCCCCTACGAGCAGTACTTC.

In this sample, this clonotype turned up a few times. The CDR3 region is CASGTKPQYF. The CDR3 coding sequence is TGTGCCAGCGGGACTAAGCCGCAGTATTTT. V usage is TRBV28 and J usage is TRBJ2-3; TRBD2 matches at 7 bases. CDR3 length equals 10 residues. J lost 10 bases, V lost 8 bases, and 3 bases had no gene match. Germline V CDR1 and CDR2: MDHEN, SYDVKM.

This sequence joins TRBV9 and TRBJ2-1; possible D gene TRBD2, 6 bases. Germline V CDR1 and CDR2: SGDLS, YYNGEE. The CDR3 consists of 13 residues. V lost 3 bases to trimming and J lost 6 bases, with 10 bases between them. This CDR3 is CASSEGTLNEQFF. CDR3 bases: TGTGCCAGCAGCGAGGGGACTCTCAATGAGCAGTTCTTC.

This clonotype occurred a few times. The J gene is TRBJ1-1, the V gene TRBV29-1; D may be TRBD1 (6 bases). Germline assignment: CDR1 SQVTM and CDR2 ANQGSEA. There are 17 residues in the CDR3. Between the trimmed V and J ends, which lost 1 base and 0 bases, there was a span of 18 bases. For the CDR3, the DNA is TGCAGCGTTGAAGCGGGGGCAGGGTGGTCTATGAACACTGAAGCTTTCTTT. Amino acid sequence: CSVEAGAGWSMNTEAFF. Variable domain in full (rest from reference TRBV29-1 and TRBJ1-1): SAVISQKPSRDICQRGTSLTIQCQVDSQVTMMFWYRQQPGQSLTLIATANQGSEATYESGFVIDKFPISRPNLTFSTLTVSNMSPEDSSIYLCSVEAGAGWSMNTEAFFGQGTRLTVV.

This clonotype showed up many times. CDR3 protein: CSVDSGPYEQYF. DNA for the CDR3: TGCAGCGTTGATTCTGGCCCCTACGAGCAGTACTTC. The chain couples TRBV29-1 to TRBJ2-7; D remains ambiguous. Trimming removed 3 bases at V and 2 bases at J, with 8 bases between. Per germline, CDR1 SQVTM and CDR2 ANQGSEA. CDR3 length: 12 amino acids.

V and J are TRBV7-2 and TRBJ2-2, with D possibly being TRBD2 (5 bases). V lost 5 bases and J 2 bases, leaving 15 bases between the germline ends. CDR3 size: 16 residues. From germline, CDR1 is SGHTA and CDR2 FQGNSA. CDR3 region: CASSPPWRANTGELFF. In DNA, the CDR3 is TGTGCCAGCAGCCCCCCTTGGCGGGCAAACACCGGGGAGCTGTTTTTT.

The chain recombines TRBV20-1 with TRBJ2-3, with 9 bases matching TRBD1. V dropped 5 bases and J dropped 2; count of bases not matched to a gene: 5. The CDR3 contains 14 residues. Germline CDR1 is DFQATT and CDR2 is SNEGSKA (reference sequence). The DNA of the CDR3 is TGCAGTGCTGGCGGACAGGGGCTCACAGATACGCAGTATTTT. Protein sequence: CSAGGQGLTDTQYF.

This clonotype was detected a few times. This chain connects TRBV18 to TRBJ2-4; D gene unclear. The CDR3 totals 17 residues. Trimming pared 1 base from V and 1 base from J, leaving 14 bases between. Germline assignment: CDR1 KGHSH and CDR2 LQKENI. The CDR3 sequence: CASSPRASSTAKNIQYF. Here the CDR3 DNA reads TGTGCCAGCTCACCACGAGCATCGTCAACGGCCAAAAACATTCAGTACTTC.

In its sample, this clonotype was seen a few times. V and J are TRBV4-2 and TRBJ1-1; D perhaps matches TRBD1 (5 bases). The CDR3 consists of 11 residues. From germline, CDR1 is LGHNA and CDR2 YNFKEQ. The V end was cut by 5 bases, the J end by 8 bases, with 9 bases between. The CDR3 DNA is TGTGCCAGCAGCACCCGACAGGAAGCTTTCTTT. This encodes CASSTRQEAFF.

This clonotype was counted many times. The chain recombines TRBV12-3 or TRBV12-4 with TRBJ2-3; a weak D match, TRBD2 (6 bases). This CDR3 comprises 15 residues. V lost 4 bases and J lost 2, with 13 bases in between. DNA of the CDR3: TGTGCCAGCAGTTACTCGGGACTTTACACAGATACGCAGTATTTT. Amino acid sequence: CASSYSGLYTDTQYF.

The chain carries TRBV28 and TRBJ1-5, with D hard to call. This CDR3 spans 13 amino acids. The germline gives CDR1 MDHEN, CDR2 SYDVKM. Trimming removed 5 bases at V and 2 bases at J, with 7 bases between. The CDR3 here is CASSHYGNQPQHF. DNA for the CDR3: TGTGCCAGCAGTCACTACGGCAATCAGCCCCAGCATTTT.

In this sample, this clonotype turned up many times. V and J are TRBV5-6 and TRBJ2-3; tentative D call: TRBD2 (5 bases). The length of the CDR3 is 15 residues. Trimming cost V 0 bases and J 6 bases, with 14 bases left between them. Germline loops: CDR1 SGHDT, CDR2 YYEEEE. The CDR3 DNA reads TGTGCCAGCAGCTTGGAAATATCATCGGGGGATACGCAGTATTTT. Translation gives CASSLEISSGDTQYF.

The CDR3 nucleotides are TGCAGTGCTAGAGAACTAGCGGGAGCCCACAATGAGCAGTTCTTC. Its translation: CSARELAGAHNEQFF. V and J are TRBV20-1 and TRBJ2-1, with TRBD2 matching 11 bases. V gave up 0 bases and J gave up 5 bases; unmatched junction bases: 3. CDR1 and CDR2 from the germline V gene are DFQATT and SNEGSKA (reference sequence). The CDR3 sequence is 15 residues long.

This clonotype was seen only a few times. The chain couples TRBV28 to TRBJ2-1; TRBD2 matches at 9 bases. From germline, CDR1 is MDHEN and CDR2 SYDVKM. The CDR3 is 16 residues long. V dropped 5 bases and J dropped 5; count of bases not matched to a gene: 10. The CDR3 sequence: CASSTRPSGDHNEQFF. The DNA for the CDR3 is TGTGCCAGCAGTACCCGCCCTAGCGGGGACCACAATGAGCAGTTCTTC.

This clonotype was found many times. The V call is TRBV20-1, the J call TRBJ2-7, with TRBD2 as a possible D gene (6 bases). Germline CDR1 reads DFQATT; CDR2 reads SNEGSKA (reference sequence). V dropped 6 bases and J dropped 0 bases, with 15 bases sitting between them. CDR3 length equals 14 residues. CDR3 coding DNA: TGCAGTGCCCCAGACCGGGGGAGCTCCTACGAGCAGTACTTC. Protein product: CSAPDRGSSYEQYF.

This chain connects TRBV6-6 to TRBJ2-7, with D possibly being TRBD1 or TRBD2 (5 bases each). This CDR3 comprises 13 residues. Germline V CDR1 and CDR2: MNHNY, SVGAGI (reference sequence). V shed 0 bases and J shed 6 bases, with 9 bases lying between them. The CDR3 DNA reads as TGTGCCAGCAGTTACTCCGGGACGAGCGAGCAGTACTTC. Residues: CASSYSGTSEQYF.

This clonotype was seen a single time. The chain recombines TRBV4-3 with TRBJ2-1; D possibly corresponds to TRBD2 (5 bases). CDR3 length: 14 amino acids. Germline CDR1 reads LGHNA; CDR2 reads YSLEER. V lost 0 bases and J 7 bases, leaving 10 bases between the germline ends. CDR3 loop: CASSQDRTVNEQFF. The CDR3 DNA sequence: TGCGCCAGCAGCCAAGATAGGACTGTAAATGAGCAGTTCTTC.

This clonotype showed up just a few times. This chain uses TRBV11-2 with TRBJ2-3; maybe TRBD2 (6 bases). The CDR3 consists of 14 residues. From germline, CDR1 is SGHAT and CDR2 FQNNGV. Trimming pared 5 bases from V and 2 bases from J, leaving 11 bases between. The CDR3 protein is CASSERLVTDTQYF. The CDR3 DNA follows: TGTGCCAGCAGCGAAAGACTAGTCACAGATACGCAGTATTTT.

The chain has TRBV3-1 and TRBJ2-1; 7 bases match TRBD2. J was trimmed by 10 bases and V by 0 bases; bases with no gene match: 3. The CDR3 contains 13 residues. Looked up from germline, CDR1 is LGHDT and CDR2 is YNNKEL (reference sequence). The CDR3 DNA follows: TGTGCCAGCAGCCAAGAACTGGGGGGGGAGCAGTTCTTC. It encodes CASSQELGGEQFF.